Below, 7 T cell receptor beta chains from the same sample are listed, as sequenced in a study of blood T cell repertoires in COVID-19. TCRdb's table, derived via immunoSEQ multiplex PCR, lists solely in-frame clones and lacks some. The sample shows 100,000 to 120,000 clones, more than 80% of them seen only once. Sequencing was performed on peripheral blood. The receptors were sampled from a woman in her sixties or seventies with COVID-19, enrolled during active disease.

The chain combines TRBV5-5 with TRBJ1-2; 7 positions match TRBD1. CDR1 SGHKS and CDR2 YYEKEE come from the germline V gene (reference sequence). Losses at the gene ends were 3 bases for V and 4 bases for J; bases not matched to a gene: 6. This CDR3 region has 14 residues. The CDR3 DNA reads TGTGCCAGCAGCTACACGACAGGGAGCTATGGCTACACCTTC. Translated: CASSYTTGSYGYTF.

The genes are TRBV4-3 and TRBJ2-3; 8 bases line up with TRBD2. V was clipped by 5 bases and J by 4 bases; unmatched bases: 5. CDR1 LGHNA and CDR2 YSLEER come from the germline V gene. This CDR3 has 14 residues. CDR3 region: CASSIAGGADTQYF. Here the CDR3 DNA reads TGCGCCAGCAGCATCGCGGGGGGAGCAGATACGCAGTATTTT.

The DNA of the CDR3 is TGCGCCAGCAGCCCCCCTCCGGAGGTGAGCGCCAAAAACATTCAGTACTTC. Protein sequence: CASSPPPEVSAKNIQYF. The rearrangement joins TRBV5-1 to TRBJ2-4; tentatively, D is TRBD2 (5 bases). The CDR3 extends over 17 amino acids. The germline gives CDR1 SGHRS, CDR2 YFSETQ. Trimming cost V 4 bases and J 1 base, with 18 bases left between them.

This clone was observed a handful of times. The CDR3 reads CASSLAGGQSYGYTF. The CDR3 nucleotides read TGTGCCAGCAGCTTAGCGGGGGGACAGTCTTATGGCTACACCTTC. The chain couples TRBV7-9 to TRBJ1-2, with 7 positions matching TRBD1. The junction had 6 bases not matched to a gene; V was cut back by 0 bases and J by 5 bases. The CDR3 is 15 residues long. The germline V gene has CDR1 SEHNR and CDR2 FQNEAQ (reference sequence). The full variable domain, rest sourced from reference TRBV7-9 and TRBJ1-2, is DTGVSQNPRHKITKRGQNVTFRCDPISEHNRLYWYRQTLGQGPEFLTYFQNEAQLEKSRLLSDRFSAERPKGSFSTLEIQRTEQGDSAMYLCASSLAGGQSYGYTFGSGTRLTVV.

This clone has just one count. The chain joins TRBV15 to TRBJ1-5, with TRBD1 identical over 7 bases. The germline V gene has CDR1 LNHNV and CDR2 YYDKDF (reference sequence). CDR3 length equals 15 residues. V was clipped by 6 bases and J by 2 bases; unmatched bases: 7. This chain's CDR3 is CATSPQGIGNQPQHF. The CDR3 bases are TGTGCCACCAGTCCACAGGGGATCGGCAATCAGCCCCAGCATTTT.

This rearrangement joins TRBV28 to TRBJ2-1, with TRBD2 identical over 7 bases. The germline CDR1 and CDR2 sequences are MDHEN and SYDVKM. The CDR3 runs 14 residues. Trimming at V came to 6 bases and at J to 3 bases, leaving 5 bases not matched to a gene. The CDR3 coding sequence is TGTGCCAGCAGGGGCGCGGGGGACTACAATGAGCAGTTCTTC. Protein: CASRGAGDYNEQFF.

The V gene is TRBV4-1, the J gene TRBJ1-3, with D maybe TRBD1 (6 bases). Germline V CDR1 and CDR2: MGHRA, YSYEKL. The CDR3 has 18 amino acids. Trimming pared 3 bases from V and 1 base from J, leaving 19 bases between. CDR3 sequence (DNA): TGCGCCAGCAGCCATCTAGGGGAGGGACATCGGTCTGGAAACACCATATATTTT. Its protein product is CASSHLGEGHRSGNTIYF.